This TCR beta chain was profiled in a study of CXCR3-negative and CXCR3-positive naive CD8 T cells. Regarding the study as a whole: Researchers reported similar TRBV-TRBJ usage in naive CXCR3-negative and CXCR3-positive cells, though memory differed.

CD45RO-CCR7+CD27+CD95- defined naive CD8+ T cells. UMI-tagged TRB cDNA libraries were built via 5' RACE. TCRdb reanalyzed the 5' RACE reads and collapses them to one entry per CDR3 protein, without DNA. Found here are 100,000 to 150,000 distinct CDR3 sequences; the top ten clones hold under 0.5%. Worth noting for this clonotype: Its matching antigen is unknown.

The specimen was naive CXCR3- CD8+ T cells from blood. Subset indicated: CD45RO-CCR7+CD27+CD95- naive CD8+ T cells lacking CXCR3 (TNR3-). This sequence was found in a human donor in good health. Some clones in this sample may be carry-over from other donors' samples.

The CDR3 loop reads CASSSDRGTDTQYF. V usage is TRBV7-6 and J usage is TRBJ2-3; the D call of TRBD1 rests on TCRdb alone, since no DNA is present to check it. Per germline, CDR1 SGHVS and CDR2 FNYEAQ. This CDR3 has 14 residues.